Listed below are T cell receptor beta chains from one sample, sequenced in a study of shared clonotypes between healthy human individuals. Produced via immunoSEQ multiplex PCR; TCRdb's table is partial and in-frame only. The sample includes a few hundred thousand clones, 60% to 80% of them seen just once. Sequenced sample: PBMCs. Receptor source: a woman aged 40 to 49 in good health. Some clones in this sample may be carry-over from other donors' samples. CDR3s include the opening cysteine and the closing phenylalanine or tryptophan. D genes are given only for firm matches. Rows may omit the clone size; those that give it use once, few, many or a size class.

d_gene	v_gene	j_gene	abundance	CDR3aa	CDR3nt
.	TRBV11-2	TRBJ2-5	.	CASSQVGAETQYF	TGTGCCAGCAGCCAAGTAGGGGCAGAGACCCAGTACTTC
.	TRBV7-8	TRBJ2-7	.	CASSQDYEQYF	TGTGCCAGCAGCCAGGACTACGAGCAGTACTTC
TRBD1	TRBV6-4	TRBJ1-1	few	CASSVTGESTEAFF	TGTGCCAGCAGTGTGACAGGGGAGAGCACTGAAGCTTTCTTT
TRBD1	TRBV10-2	TRBJ1-1	.	CASSAAGTAEAFF	TGCGCCAGCAGTGCAGCGGGGACAGCTGAAGCTTTCTTT
.	TRBV7-9	TRBJ2-7	.	CASSLSGLSYEQYF	TGTGCCAGCAGCCTCTCGGGACTCAGCTACGAGCAGTACTTC
TRBD1	TRBV6-6	TRBJ1-5	.	CASSPPPQGAIQPQHF	TGTGCCAGCAGTCCACCCCCCCAGGGGGCTATTCAGCCCCAGCATTTT
.	TRBV4-3	TRBJ1-1	.	CASSQGWAGAAEAFF	TGCGCCAGCAGCCAAGGGTGGGCGGGCGCCGCTGAAGCTTTCTTT
.	TRBV14	TRBJ2-1	.	CASSQGGYEQFF	TGTGCCAGCAGCCAAGGAGGGTATGAGCAGTTCTTC
.	TRBV2	TRBJ2-7	.	CASSESLLYEQYF	TGTGCCAGCAGTGAGTCCCTCTTATACGAGCAGTACTTC
TRBD2	TRBV7-6	TRBJ2-1	.	CASSLAEPGLAGGHEQFF	TGTGCCAGCAGCTTAGCCGAACCGGGACTAGCGGGAGGTCATGAGCAGTTCTTC
.	TRBV7-2	TRBJ1-4	.	CASSPGATNEKLFF	TGTGCCAGCAGCCCAGGGGCAACTAATGAAAAACTGTTTTTT
TRBD1	TRBV6-5	TRBJ1-1	.	CASRLAGQENTEAFF	TGTGCCAGCAGACTCGCCGGACAGGAGAACACTGAAGCTTTCTTT
TRBD2	TRBV18	TRBJ2-1	.	CASSPLAGGTYNEQFF	TGTGCCAGCTCACCACTGGCGGGAGGCACCTACAATGAGCAGTTCTTC
.	TRBV11-2	TRBJ2-7	.	CASSPQSGGAYEQYF	TGTGCCAGCAGTCCCCAGAGCGGAGGGGCCTACGAGCAGTACTTC
.	TRBV4-1	TRBJ2-4	.	CASSQGDTIAKNIQYF	TGCGCCAGCAGCCAAGGGGACACCATAGCCAAAAACATTCAGTACTTC
.	TRBV2	TRBJ2-4	.	CASSRRGDIQYF	TGTGCCAGCAGTCGGAGAGGGGACATTCAGTACTTC
TRBD1	TRBV7-9	TRBJ1-3	.	CASSLTGFAGNTIYF	TGTGCCAGCAGCTTGACAGGGTTCGCTGGAAACACCATATATTTT
TRBD1	TRBV29-1	TRBJ1-5	.	CSVGTGGRGNQPQHF	TGCAGCGTCGGGACAGGGGGCCGAGGCAATCAGCCCCAGCATTTT
TRBD2	TRBV9	TRBJ2-1	.	CASSPLGSGSLGNEQFF	TGTGCCAGCAGCCCACTTGGTAGCGGGAGTCTAGGCAATGAGCAGTTCTTC
TRBD2	TRBV28	TRBJ2-2	.	CANPLLAGGPGELFF	TGTGCCAACCCGTTATTAGCGGGAGGGCCCGGGGAGCTGTTTTTT
.	TRBV29-1	TRBJ2-2	.	CMSRGNDGELFF	TGCATGAGTAGGGGGAATGACGGGGAGCTGTTTTTT
TRBD1	TRBV9	TRBJ2-7	.	CASSRSGTDYEQYF	TGTGCCAGCAGTCGGTCGGGGACAGATTACGAGCAGTACTTC
TRBD1	TRBV5-4	TRBJ1-1	.	CASSLGGTANTEAFF	TGTGCCAGCAGCTTGGGGGGGACAGCGAACACTGAAGCTTTCTTT
TRBD1	TRBV30	TRBJ2-7	.	CAWSVQGGFYYEQYF	TGTGCCTGGAGTGTACAAGGGGGCTTCTACTACGAGCAGTACTTC
TRBD2	TRBV27	TRBJ2-7	once	CASSPGTSGRYEQYF	TGTGCCAGCAGTCCCGGGACTAGCGGGAGGTACGAGCAGTACTTC
TRBD2	TRBV4-2	TRBJ2-5	few	CASSQATLAGETQYF	TGTGCCAGCAGCCAGGCCACTCTAGCGGGAGAGACCCAGTACTTC
.	TRBV28	TRBJ2-5	.	CASSLSGGEETQYF	TGTGCCAGCAGTTTATCTGGGGGAGAGGAGACCCAGTACTTC
.	TRBV5-4	TRBJ2-5	few	CASSLVGSVTEQYF	TGTGCCAGCAGCTTGGTCGGTTCAGTGACGGAGCAGTACTTC
.	TRBV15	TRBJ2-2	.	CATSRDGTAGELFF	TGTGCCACCAGCAGGGACGGGACTGCCGGGGAGCTGTTTTTT